A selection of T cell receptor beta chains follows, all from one sample in a study of OX40 agonist ivuxolimab in advanced cancers. Only in-frame clones appear in the TCRdb table, and some are missing; sequencing was by immunoSEQ multiplex PCR. The sample lists approximately 74,000 clones, 90% occurring once. The sequencing used CD4+ or CD8+ T cells sorted from blood, collected in a trial of the OX40 agonist ivuxolimab. The receptor source for this set is an adult with an advanced solid tumor such as melanoma, head and neck, liver or kidney cancer. CDR3s include the opening cysteine and the closing phenylalanine or tryptophan. Each record gives: clone size, D gene, V gene, J gene, CDR3 protein, CDR3 DNA. A D gene is named only where the DNA matches it firmly. Only some rows state a clone size, as once, few, many or a class for expanded clones.

-	-	TRBV7-9	TRBJ1-1	CASSTRIVTEAFF	TGTGCCAGCAGCACCCGGATAGTCACTGAAGCTTTCTTT
-	-	TRBV7-3	TRBJ2-3	CASSPRGSTDTQYF	TGTGCCAGCAGCCCGCGGGGTAGCACAGATACGCAGTATTTT
-	-	TRBV7-2	TRBJ2-6	CASRPSWGSGANVLTF	TGTGCCAGCCGTCCCTCTTGGGGTTCTGGGGCCAACGTCCTGACTTTC
-	TRBD2	TRBV5-1	TRBJ2-5	CASSPQPAGGQETQYF	TGCGCCAGCAGCCCCCAACCAGCGGGAGGTCAGGAGACCCAGTACTTC
once	-	TRBV12-2	TRBJ2-3	CASRLNSSGGTDTQYF	TGTGCAAGTCGCTTGAATAGTTCGGGGGGCACAGATACGCAGTATTTT
-	TRBD2	TRBV18	TRBJ2-1	CASSPIGRGDNNEQFF	TGTGCCAGCTCACCAATCGGGCGGGGGGACAACAATGAGCAGTTCTTC
-	TRBD1	TRBV15	TRBJ2-7	CATSREREGTGAHEQYF	TGTGCCACCAGCAGAGAGCGGGAAGGGACAGGGGCCCACGAGCAGTACTTC
-	-	TRBV6-5	TRBJ1-2	CASRQGQWNYGYTF	TGTGCCAGCAGACAAGGACAGTGGAACTATGGCTACACCTTC
-	TRBD1	TRBV28	TRBJ1-2	CASSPGQGTYGYTF	TGTGCCAGCAGTCCAGGACAGGGCACCTATGGCTACACCTTC
-	TRBD2	TRBV5-4	TRBJ2-3	CASKAGGLAGETGTDTQYF	TGTGCCAGCAAAGCCGGAGGGCTAGCGGGGGAAACGGGCACAGATACGCAGTATTTT
-	TRBD1	TRBV6-5	TRBJ1-1	CASRFTGDSTEAFF	TGTGCCAGCAGGTTTACAGGGGACAGCACTGAAGCTTTCTTT
-	-	TRBV5-1	TRBJ1-4	CASSFGLNEKLFF	TGCGCCAGCAGCTTCGGGCTGAATGAAAAACTGTTTTTT
once	-	TRBV18	TRBJ2-5	CASSPQASQETQYF	TGTGCCAGCTCCCCTCAGGCCTCCCAAGAGACCCAGTACTTC
-	TRBD2	TRBV6-1	TRBJ2-1	CASSDPGAGGPNEQFF	TGTGCCAGCAGTGACCCCGGGGCGGGGGGGCCCAATGAGCAGTTCTTC
-	-	TRBV25-1	TRBJ1-1	CASSTLGGDTEAFF	TGTGCCAGCAGCACCCTCGGGGGGGACACTGAAGCTTTCTTT
-	-	TRBV6-1	TRBJ2-3	CASSFRDTDTQYF	TGTGCCAGCAGTTTCCGGGACACAGATACGCAGTATTTT
few	-	TRBV30	TRBJ1-3	CASKGSGYGNTIYF	TGTGCCTCTAAGGGGTCCGGGTACGGAAACACCATATATTTT